This TCR beta chain was identified during a study of T cells after yellow fever vaccination. Study findings and constraints: By day 5 rather than day 15, the secondary response had peaked, though it was weaker.

Trimming removed 4 bases from V and 4 bases from J, with 14 bases in between. The CDR3 is 14 residues long. Germline V gene sequence: CDR1 SGDLS, CDR2 YYNGEE. In making TCR cDNA, 5'RACE template switching added a universal primer site and UMIs to it. Each CDR3 protein is one row after TCRdb ran MiXCR on the 5' RACE reads. Among about 200,000 distinct CDR3 sequences, approximately 3.3% were seen once, and the ten largest hold 3.2%. The table lists this clonotype with a few counts. Its cognate antigen is unknown. The material was CD4+ T cells sorted from PBMCs, obtained 10 days after the yellow fever booster vaccination. The gene calls are TRBV9 and TRBJ2-5, with D unclear. The source of this sequence is a man younger than 35 who received the YFV17D yellow fever vaccine. Here the CDR3 reads CASSFHRSGETQYF. CDR3 coding DNA: TGTGCCAGCAGCTTTCACCGGTCGGGAGAGACCCAGTACTTC. Combining the CDR3 with reference TRBV9 and TRBJ2-5 gives the whole variable domain DSGVTQTPKHLITATGQRVTLRCSPRSGDLSVYWYQQSLDQGLQFLIQYYNGEERAKGNILERFSAQQFPDLHSELNLSSLELGDSALYFCASSFHRSGETQYFGPGTRLLVL.